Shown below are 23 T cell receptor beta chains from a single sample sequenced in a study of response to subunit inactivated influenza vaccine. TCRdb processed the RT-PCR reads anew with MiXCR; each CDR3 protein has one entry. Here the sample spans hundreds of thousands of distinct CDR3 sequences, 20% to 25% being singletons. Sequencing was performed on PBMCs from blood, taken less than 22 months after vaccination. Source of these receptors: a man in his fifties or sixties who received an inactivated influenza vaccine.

CDR3 nucleotide sequence: TGCAGTGCTAGTTCAAAGAGCAATCAGCCCCAGCATTTT. This translates into CSASSKSNQPQHF. The chain has TRBV20-1 and TRBJ1-5; no definite D call. V shed 3 bases and J shed 1 base, with 7 bases lying between them. CDR3 length equals 13 residues. Germline CDR1 reads DFQATT; CDR2 reads SNEGSKA (reference sequence).

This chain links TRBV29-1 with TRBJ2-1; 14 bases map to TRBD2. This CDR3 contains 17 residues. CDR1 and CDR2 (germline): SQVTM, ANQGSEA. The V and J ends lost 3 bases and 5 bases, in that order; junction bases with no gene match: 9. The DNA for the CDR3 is TGCAGCGTTGAGGGGACTAGCGGGAGTCGGCTTGACAATGAGCAGTTCTTC. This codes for CSVEGTSGSRLDNEQFF.

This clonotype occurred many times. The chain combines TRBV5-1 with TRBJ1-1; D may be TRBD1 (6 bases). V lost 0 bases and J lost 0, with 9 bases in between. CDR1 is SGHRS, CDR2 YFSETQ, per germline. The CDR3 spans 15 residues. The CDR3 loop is CASSLEAGVNTEAFF. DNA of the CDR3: TGCGCCAGCAGCTTGGAAGCAGGGGTGAACACTGAAGCTTTCTTT.

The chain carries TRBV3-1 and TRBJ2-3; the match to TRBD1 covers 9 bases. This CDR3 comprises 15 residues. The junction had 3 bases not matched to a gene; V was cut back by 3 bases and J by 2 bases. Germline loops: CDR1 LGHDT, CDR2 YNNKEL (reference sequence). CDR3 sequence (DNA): TGTGCCAGCAGCCAGGGACAGGGATTCACAGATACGCAGTATTTT. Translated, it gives CASSQGQGFTDTQYF.

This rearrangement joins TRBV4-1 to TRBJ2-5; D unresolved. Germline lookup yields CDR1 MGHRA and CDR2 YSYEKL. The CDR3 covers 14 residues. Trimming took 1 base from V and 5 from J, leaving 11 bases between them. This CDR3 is CASSQVGGFETQYF. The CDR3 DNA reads TGCGCCAGCAGCCAAGTTGGTGGTTTTGAGACCCAGTACTTC.

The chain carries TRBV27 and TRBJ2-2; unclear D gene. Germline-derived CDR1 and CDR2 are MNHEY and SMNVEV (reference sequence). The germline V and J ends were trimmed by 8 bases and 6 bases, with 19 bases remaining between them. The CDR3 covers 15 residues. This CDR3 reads CASGGRRKVPGELFF. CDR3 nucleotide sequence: TGTGCCAGCGGTGGTCGCAGGAAAGTTCCCGGGGAGCTGTTTTTT.

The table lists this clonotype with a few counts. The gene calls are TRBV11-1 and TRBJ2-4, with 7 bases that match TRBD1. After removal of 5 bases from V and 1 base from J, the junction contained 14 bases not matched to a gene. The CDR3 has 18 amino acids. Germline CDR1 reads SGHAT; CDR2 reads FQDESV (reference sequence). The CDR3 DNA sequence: TGTGCCAGCAGCCCCCGGACAGGACCTGTCCTTGCCAAAAACATTCAGTACTTC. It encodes CASSPRTGPVLAKNIQYF.

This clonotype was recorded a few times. The CDR3 region is CASSQDPGQANYGYTF. DNA of the CDR3: TGCGCCAGCAGCCAAGATCCGGGACAGGCTAACTATGGCTACACCTTC. The V gene is TRBV4-1, the J gene TRBJ1-2, with 8 nucleotides matching TRBD1. Germline CDR1 reads MGHRA; CDR2 reads YSYEKL. V shed 0 bases and J 0 bases; nucleotides not matched to a gene: 3. This CDR3 region has 16 residues.

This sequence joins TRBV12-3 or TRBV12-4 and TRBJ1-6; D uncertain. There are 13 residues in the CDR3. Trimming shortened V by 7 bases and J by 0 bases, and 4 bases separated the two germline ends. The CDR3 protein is CASKYSYNSPLHF. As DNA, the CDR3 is TGTGCCAGCAAGTACTCCTATAATTCACCCCTCCACTTT.

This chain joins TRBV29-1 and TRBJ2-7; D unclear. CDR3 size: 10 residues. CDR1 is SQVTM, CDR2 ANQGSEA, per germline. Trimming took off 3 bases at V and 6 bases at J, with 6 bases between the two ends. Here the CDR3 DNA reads TGCAGCGTTGAGTCAGGCGAGCAGTACTTC. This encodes CSVESGEQYF.

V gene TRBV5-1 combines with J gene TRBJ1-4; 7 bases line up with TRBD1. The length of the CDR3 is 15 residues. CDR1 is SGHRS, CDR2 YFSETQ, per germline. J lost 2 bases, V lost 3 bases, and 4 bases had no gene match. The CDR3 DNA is TGCGCCAGCAGCTCGCAACAGGGGACTAATGAAAAACTGTTTTTT. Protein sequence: CASSSQQGTNEKLFF.

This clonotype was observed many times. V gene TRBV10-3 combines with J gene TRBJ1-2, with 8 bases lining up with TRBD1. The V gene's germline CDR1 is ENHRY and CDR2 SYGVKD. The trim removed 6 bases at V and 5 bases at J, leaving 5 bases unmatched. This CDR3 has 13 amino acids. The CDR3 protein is CAISVDRVYGYTF. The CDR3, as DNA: TGTGCCATCAGCGTGGACAGGGTGTATGGCTACACCTTC.

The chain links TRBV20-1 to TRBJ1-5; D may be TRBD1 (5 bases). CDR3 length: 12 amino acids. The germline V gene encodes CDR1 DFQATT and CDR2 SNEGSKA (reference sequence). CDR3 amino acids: CSAYRGWPPQHF. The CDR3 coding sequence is TGCAGCGCCTACCGGGGGTGGCCGCCCCAGCATTTT.

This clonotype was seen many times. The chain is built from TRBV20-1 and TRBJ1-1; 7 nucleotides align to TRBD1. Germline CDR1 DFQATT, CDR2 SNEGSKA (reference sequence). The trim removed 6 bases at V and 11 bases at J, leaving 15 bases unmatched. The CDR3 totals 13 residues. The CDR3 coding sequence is TGCAGTGCAGCAGACAGGGTTCAGGCGGTGGCTTTCTTT. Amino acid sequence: CSAADRVQAVAFF.

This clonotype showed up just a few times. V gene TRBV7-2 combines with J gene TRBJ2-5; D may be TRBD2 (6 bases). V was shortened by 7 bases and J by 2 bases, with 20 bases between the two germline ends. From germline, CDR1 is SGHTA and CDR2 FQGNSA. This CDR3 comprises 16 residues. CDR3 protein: CASMRGGANLQETQYF. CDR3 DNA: TGTGCCAGCATGAGGGGCGGGGCGAATCTTCAAGAGACCCAGTACTTC. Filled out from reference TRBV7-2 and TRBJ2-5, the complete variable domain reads GAGVSQSPSNKVTEKGKDVELRCDPISGHTALYWYRQSLGQGLEFLIYFQGNSAPDKSGLPSDRFSAERTGGSVSTLTIQRTQQEDSAVYLCASMRGGANLQETQYFGPGTRLLVL.

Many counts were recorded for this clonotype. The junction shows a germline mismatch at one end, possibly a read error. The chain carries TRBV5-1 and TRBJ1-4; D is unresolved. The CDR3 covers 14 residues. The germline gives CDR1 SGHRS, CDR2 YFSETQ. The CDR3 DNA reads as TGTGCCAGCAGCTTACAAGGAACTAATGAAAAACTGTTTTTT. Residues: CASSLQGTNEKLFF.

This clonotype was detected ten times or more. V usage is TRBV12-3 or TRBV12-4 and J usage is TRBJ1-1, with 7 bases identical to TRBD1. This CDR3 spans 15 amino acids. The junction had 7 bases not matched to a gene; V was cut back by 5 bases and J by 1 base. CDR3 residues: CASSPRTGPNTEAFF. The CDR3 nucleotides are TGTGCCAGCAGTCCACGGACAGGACCGAACACTGAAGCTTTCTTT.

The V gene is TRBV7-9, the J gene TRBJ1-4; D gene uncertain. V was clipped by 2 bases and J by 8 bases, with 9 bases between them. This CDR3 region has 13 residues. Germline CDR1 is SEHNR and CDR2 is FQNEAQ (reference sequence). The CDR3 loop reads CASSLFQFEKLFF. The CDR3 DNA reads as TGTGCCAGCAGCTTATTCCAGTTCGAAAAACTGTTTTTT.

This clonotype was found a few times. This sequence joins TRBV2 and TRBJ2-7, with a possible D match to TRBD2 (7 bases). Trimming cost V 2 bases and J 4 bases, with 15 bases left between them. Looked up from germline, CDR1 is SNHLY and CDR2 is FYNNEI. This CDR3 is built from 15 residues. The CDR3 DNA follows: TGTGCCAGCAGTGAATTCGGGGGGCGGGCTTACGAGCAGTACTTC. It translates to CASSEFGGRAYEQYF.

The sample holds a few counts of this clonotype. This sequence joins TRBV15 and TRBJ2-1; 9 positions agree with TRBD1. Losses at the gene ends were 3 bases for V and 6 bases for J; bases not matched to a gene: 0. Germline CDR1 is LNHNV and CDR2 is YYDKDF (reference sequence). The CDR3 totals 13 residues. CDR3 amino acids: CATSRDRGNEQFF. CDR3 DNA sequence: TGTGCCACCAGCAGGGACAGGGGCAATGAGCAGTTCTTC.

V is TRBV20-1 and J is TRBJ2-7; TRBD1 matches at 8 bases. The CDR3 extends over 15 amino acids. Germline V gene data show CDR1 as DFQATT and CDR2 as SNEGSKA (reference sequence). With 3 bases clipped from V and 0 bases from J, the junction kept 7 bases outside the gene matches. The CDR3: CSASDPGQASYEQYF. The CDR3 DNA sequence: TGCAGTGCTAGTGATCCGGGACAGGCCTCCTACGAGCAGTACTTC.

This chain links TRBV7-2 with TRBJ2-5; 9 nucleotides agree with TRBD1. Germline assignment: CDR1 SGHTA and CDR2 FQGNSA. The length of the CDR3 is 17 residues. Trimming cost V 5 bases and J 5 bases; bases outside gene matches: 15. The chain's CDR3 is CASSPGTGKAGGETQYF. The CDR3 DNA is TGTGCCAGCAGCCCCGGGACAGGGAAGGCTGGGGGGGAGACCCAGTACTTC.

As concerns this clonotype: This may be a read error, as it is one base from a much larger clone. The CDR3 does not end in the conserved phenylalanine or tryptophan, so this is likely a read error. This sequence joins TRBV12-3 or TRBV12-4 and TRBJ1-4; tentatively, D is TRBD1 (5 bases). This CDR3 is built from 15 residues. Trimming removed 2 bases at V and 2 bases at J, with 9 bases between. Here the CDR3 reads CASSLSGATNEKLFL. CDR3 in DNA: TGTGCCAGCAGTTTAAGTGGGGCTACTAATGAAAAACTGTTTCTT.